The clone carrying this T cell receptor beta chain was observed a few times. Antigen specificity is unknown. This sample was taken from a study of metastatic and nonmetastatic thyroid tumors. Study-level information: Thyroid patients, malignant and benign, had repertoires compared across blood and tumor or nodule tissue.

In the original analysis: Clinicopathological groups of papillary thyroid cancer showed CDR3 differences that were used to build a distant-metastasis classifier. MiXCR was used by TCRdb to re-call the PCR reads. TCRdb, not the authors, supplied the V and J calls. The sample includes 16,000 or so clones, about 25% seen only once; the top ten take over 15%. V was cut by 5 bases and J by 5 bases, with 18 bases left in between. The CDR3 is made up of 15 amino acids. Thyroid surgery had not been preceded by any treatment in any patient. Study-wide points: The reported finding was significantly higher TCR beta diversity in malignant thyroid tumors relative to benign nodules, in blood and tumor.

Sequenced sample: adjacent normal tissue. This sequence joins TRBV12-3 or TRBV12-4 and TRBJ1-1; D possibly corresponds to TRBD1 (5 bases). This TCR was recovered from a female donor with papillary thyroid cancer or a benign thyroid nodule (not recorded which). Some clones in this sample may be carry-over from other donors' samples. This CDR3 is CASSPRGGVGTEAFF. CDR3 DNA sequence: TGTGCCAGCAGTCCCCGTGGAGGGGTCGGGACTGAAGCTTTCTTT.